This entry lists 19 T cell receptor beta chains sequenced from one sample in a study of vaccination effects on CD4 cells after COVID-19. The antigens these receptors bind are not known. This table comes from immunoSEQ multiplex PCR, and its TCRdb copy is limited to in-frame clones, with some not included. The sample carries 65,000 to 90,000 clones, under 85% recorded once. Peptide-pool stimulation followed by sequencing identified expanded antigen-specific CD4+ clonotypes in the ViraFEST assay. With around ten days of culture completed, CD4+ T cells were isolated. Having tested negative for nucleocapsid antibodies, the vaccine recipients showed no prior SARS-CoV-2 infection. This sample comprised CD4+ T cells from PBMCs cultured with HCoV-NL63 spike peptides, obtained before COVID-19 vaccination. All receptors derive from a human donor who received a COVID-19 vaccine.

The chain carries TRBV4-1 and TRBJ1-5; no clear D gene. Trimming cost V 1 base and J 4 bases, with 5 bases left between them. Germline V CDR1 and CDR2: MGHRA, YSYEKL. The length of the CDR3 is 13 residues. CDR3 sequence: CASSQGSNQPQHF. CDR3 sequence (DNA): TGCGCCAGCAGCCAAGGGTCAAATCAGCCCCAGCATTTT.

The rearrangement uses TRBV2 and TRBJ2-3, with 9 bases that match TRBD2. The CDR3 runs to 16 residues. CDR1 SNHLY and CDR2 FYNNEI come from the germline V gene. Trimming at V came to 6 bases and at J to 2 bases, leaving 9 bases not matched to a gene. The CDR3 DNA sequence: TGTGCCAGCAGATTTCCGACTAGCGGTTACACAGATACGCAGTATTTT. Its translation: CASRFPTSGYTDTQYF.

The J gene is TRBJ2-3, the V gene TRBV7-8, with a tentative D call TRBD2 (10 bases). The CDR3 is made up of 19 amino acids. V was trimmed by 10 bases and J by 0 bases, leaving 29 bases between them. Germline V gene sequence: CDR1 SGHVS, CDR2 FQNEAQ. The CDR3 is CATRDRDRVAGGSTDTQYF. The CDR3 nucleotides read TGTGCCACCCGGGACCGGGACAGGGTAGCGGGGGGCAGCACAGATACGCAGTATTTT.

V and J are TRBV19 and TRBJ1-5; 10 nucleotides align to TRBD1. The CDR3 runs 15 residues. CDR1 and CDR2 (germline): LNHDA, SQIVND (reference sequence). V lost 7 bases to trimming and J lost 2 bases; unmatched junction nucleotides: 5. This CDR3 reads CASIRQGAGNQPQHF. DNA for the CDR3: TGTGCCAGTATCAGACAGGGGGCGGGCAATCAGCCCCAGCATTTT.

The genes are TRBV7-2 and TRBJ2-3; D ambiguous. The CDR3 spans 14 residues. Germline V CDR1 and CDR2: SGHTA, FQGNSA. V gave up 5 bases and J gave up 4 bases, with 13 bases separating them. CDR3 loop: CASSTLLRPDTQYF. CDR3 DNA sequence: TGTGCCAGCAGCACCCTTCTTCGGCCAGATACGCAGTATTTT.

In nucleotides, the CDR3 is TGTGCCAGCTCACCACGTGTGACAGGGGACTCTGGCTACACCTTC. Translating it yields CASSPRVTGDSGYTF. J is TRBJ1-2 and V is TRBV18, with 8 positions matching TRBD1. The germline V gene has CDR1 KGHSH and CDR2 LQKENI. The trim removed 1 base at V and 7 bases at J, leaving 8 bases unmatched. This CDR3 is built from 15 residues.

This clone turned up a few times. This chain joins TRBV5-1 and TRBJ1-1; the D is unclear. Germline V CDR1 and CDR2: SGHRS, YFSETQ. V was shortened by 5 bases and J by 0 bases, with 8 bases between the two germline ends. The CDR3 extends over 13 amino acids. The CDR3 loop is CASSQNLNTEAFF. The DNA of the CDR3 is TGCGCCAGCAGTCAGAACTTGAACACTGAAGCTTTCTTT.

Only a few counts were recorded for this clone. The chain combines TRBV10-2 with TRBJ2-4; 11 nucleotides agree with TRBD1. The V gene end was trimmed by 3 bases and the J gene end by 5 bases; junction bases not matched to a gene: 6. The CDR3 totals 16 residues. CDR1 and CDR2 (germline): WSHSY, SAAADI. The CDR3 region has the DNA TGCGCCAGCAGTGACTCCGGGACAGGGGGTCAAAACATTCAGTACTTC. Amino acid sequence: CASSDSGTGGQNIQYF.

V and J are TRBV6-5 and TRBJ2-2, with 7 bases aligning to TRBD1. With V trimmed by 6 bases and J by 3 bases, 7 bases remained unmatched. The V gene's germline CDR1 is MNHEY and CDR2 SVGAGI. The CDR3 runs 15 residues. The CDR3 nucleotides are TGTGCCAGCAGCCTTAGACAGGGCGACACCGGGGAGCTGTTTTTT. Its translation: CASSLRQGDTGELFF.

J is TRBJ2-4 and V is TRBV19; TRBD1 matches 7 bases. Per the germline V gene, CDR1 is LNHDA and CDR2 is SQIVND (reference sequence). The CDR3 consists of 13 residues. Trimming removed 5 bases from V and 7 bases from J; junction bases left unmatched: 5. Here the CDR3 reads CASSQQGFNIQYF. DNA for the CDR3: TGTGCCAGTAGTCAACAGGGGTTTAACATTCAGTACTTC. Combining the CDR3 with reference TRBV19 and TRBJ2-4 gives the whole variable domain DGGITQSPKYLFRKEGQNVTLSCEQNLNHDAMYWYRQDPGQGLRLIYYSQIVNDFQKGDIAEGYSVSREKKESFPLTVTSAQKNPTAFYLCASSQQGFNIQYFGAGTRLSVL.

The chain links TRBV5-5 to TRBJ2-5; D remains unclear. Trimming shortened V by 1 base and J by 1 base, and 11 bases separated the two germline ends. In germline, CDR1 is SGHKS, CDR2 YYEKEE (reference sequence). The CDR3 length is 15 residues. In DNA form, the CDR3 reads TGTGCCAGCAGCTTGTTTCAAGTATCCCAAGAGACCCAGTACTTC. It translates to CASSLFQVSQETQYF.

This clone showed up just a few times. The V and J genes are TRBV9 and TRBJ2-2; 10 bases match TRBD2. The junction had 3 bases not matched to a gene; V was cut back by 0 bases and J by 1 base. The CDR3 loop spans 17 amino acids. Germline CDR1 is SGDLS and CDR2 is YYNGEE. The DNA of the CDR3 is TGTGCCAGCAGCGTAGGTCCTAGCGGGGGGAACACCGGGGAGCTGTTTTTT. It is translated as CASSVGPSGGNTGELFF.

Only one count was recorded for this clone. This chain links TRBV2 with TRBJ2-1, with D perhaps TRBD1 or TRBD2 (5 bases each). The V gene's germline CDR1 is SNHLY and CDR2 FYNNEI. Trimming took 2 bases from V and 2 from J, leaving 16 bases between them. The CDR3 is 17 residues long. CDR3 in amino acids: CASSERGRASTYNEQFF. DNA for the CDR3: TGTGCCAGCAGTGAAAGGGGACGTGCGTCCACCTACAATGAGCAGTTCTTC.

The rearrangement joins TRBV6-4 to TRBJ2-2, with D perhaps matching TRBD1 (5 bases). Trimming took off 4 bases at V and 0 bases at J, with 12 bases between the two ends. Germline assignment: CDR1 MRHNA and CDR2 SNTAGT. The CDR3 runs to 16 residues. The CDR3 DNA follows: TGTGCCAGCAGTGGACAGCCTTTCGCGAACACCGGGGAGCTGTTTTTT. Encoded protein: CASSGQPFANTGELFF.

The chain carries TRBV24-1 and TRBJ2-5, with 7 bases that match TRBD2. The CDR3 sequence is 15 residues long. J gave up 0 bases and V 3 bases, and 3 bases lay outside the gene matches. Germline V gene data show CDR1 as KGHDR and CDR2 as SFDVKD. In DNA form, the CDR3 reads TGTGCCACCAGTGATAGGACTAGAAACCAAGAGACCCAGTACTTC. Its translation: CATSDRTRNQETQYF.

This clone has more than one count but fewer than ten. This chain connects TRBV6-5 to TRBJ1-1; possible D gene TRBD1, 5 bases. The CDR3 is 13 amino acids. With 0 bases removed from V and 10 bases from J, the gap between germline ends came to 12 bases. Looked up from germline, CDR1 is MNHEY and CDR2 is SVGAGI. CDR3 sequence reads: CASSYSGTGLAFF. The CDR3 DNA reads TGTGCCAGCAGTTACTCAGGCACAGGCTTAGCTTTCTTT.

The V call is TRBV21-1, the J call TRBJ1-5; no DNA check was done on the table's D call, TRBD1. TRBV21-1 represents a pseudogene. The CDR3 sequence is 19 residues long. The CDR3 reads CASSNMVNLGQGSNQPQHF. The CDR3 DNA reads as TGTGCCAGCAGCAATATGGTGAACTTGGGACAGGGAAGCAATCAGCCCCAGCATTTT.

This clone showed up just a few times. The chain employs TRBV9 and TRBJ1-5; the D is unclear. The germline V and J ends were trimmed by 4 bases and 3 bases, with 8 bases remaining between them. This CDR3 comprises 13 residues. Per germline, CDR1 SGDLS and CDR2 YYNGEE. Here the CDR3 reads CASSPTYNQPQHF. CDR3 coding DNA: TGTGCCAGCAGCCCGACATACAATCAGCCCCAGCATTTT.

This chain connects TRBV4-3 to TRBJ1-1; TRBD1 matches 7 bases. V lost 5 bases and J lost 4; bases outside the gene matches: 7. Germline V CDR1 and CDR2: LGHNA, YSLEER. The CDR3 extends over 14 amino acids. The CDR3: CASSTGQWGTEAFF. As DNA, the CDR3 is TGCGCCAGCAGCACGGGACAGTGGGGCACTGAAGCTTTCTTT.